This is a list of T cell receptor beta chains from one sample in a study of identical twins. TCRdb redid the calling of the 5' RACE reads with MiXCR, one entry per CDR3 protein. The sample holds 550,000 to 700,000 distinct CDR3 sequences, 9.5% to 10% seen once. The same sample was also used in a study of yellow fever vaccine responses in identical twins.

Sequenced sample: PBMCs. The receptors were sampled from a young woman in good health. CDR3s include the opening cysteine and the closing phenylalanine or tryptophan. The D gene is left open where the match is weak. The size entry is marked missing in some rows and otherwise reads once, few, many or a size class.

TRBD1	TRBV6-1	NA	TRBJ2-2	CASTLGQGYTGELFF	TGTGCCAGCACCCTGGGACAGGGGTACACCGGGGAGCTGTTTTTT
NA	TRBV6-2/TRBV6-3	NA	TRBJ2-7	CATSMKIGWYEQYF	TGTGCCACCTCTATGAAGATAGGGTGGTACGAGCAGTACTTC
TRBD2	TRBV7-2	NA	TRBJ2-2	CASSFVGGDTGELFF	TGTGCCAGCAGCTTCGTGGGAGGGGACACCGGGGAGCTGTTTTTT
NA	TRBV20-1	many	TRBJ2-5	CSAKKGPSWGETQYF	TGCAGTGCAAAAAAGGGCCCCTCTTGGGGGGAGACCCAGTACTTC
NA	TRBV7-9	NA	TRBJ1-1	CASNLAGETEAFF	TGTGCCAGCAACCTAGCGGGGGAAACTGAAGCTTTCTTT
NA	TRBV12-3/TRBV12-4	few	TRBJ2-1	CASSLASGLPYNEQFF	TGTGCCAGCAGTTTAGCCTCGGGTCTACCCTACAATGAGCAGTTCTTC
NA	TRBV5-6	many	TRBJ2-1	CASSFGRGYNEQFF	TGTGCCAGCAGCTTCGGCAGGGGCTACAATGAGCAGTTCTTC
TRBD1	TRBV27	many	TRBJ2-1	CASSLTYRQGADNEQFF	TGTGCCAGCAGTTTAACTTACCGACAGGGGGCGGACAATGAGCAGTTCTTC
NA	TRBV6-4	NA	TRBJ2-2	CASSQSWGVDTGELFF	TGTGCCAGCTCCCAGAGTTGGGGCGTGGACACCGGGGAGCTGTTTTTT
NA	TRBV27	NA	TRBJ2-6	CASSSPFTIGANVLTF	TGTGCCAGCAGTTCCCCCTTCACCATCGGGGCCAACGTCCTGACTTTC
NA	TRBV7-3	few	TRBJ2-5	CASSLTRDSREYF	TGTGCCAGCAGCTTAACCCGGGACTCCAGGGAGTACTTC
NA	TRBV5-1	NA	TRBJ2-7	CASSLGYGSFYEQYF	TGCGCCAGCAGCTTGGGGTATGGCAGTTTCTACGAGCAGTACTTC
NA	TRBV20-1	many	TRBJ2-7	CSAIEQVSYEQYF	TGCAGTGCTATAGAACAGGTCTCCTACGAGCAGTACTTC
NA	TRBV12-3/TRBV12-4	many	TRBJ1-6	CASRKHWRLDSPLHF	TGTGCCAGCAGGAAACACTGGAGGTTGGATTCACCCCTCCACTTT
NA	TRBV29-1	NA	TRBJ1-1	CSVYQVSEAFF	TGCAGCGTTTATCAAGTTTCTGAAGCTTTCTTT
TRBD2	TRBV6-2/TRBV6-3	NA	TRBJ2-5	CASSEGSGRGRETQYF	TGTGCCAGCAGTGAGGGTAGCGGGAGAGGACGAGAGACCCAGTACTTC
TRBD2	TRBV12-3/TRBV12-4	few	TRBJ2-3	CATWRRGSTDTQYF	TGTGCCACCTGGCGGCGGGGGTCCACAGATACGCAGTATTTT
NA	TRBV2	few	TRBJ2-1	CASSENYRQFF	TGTGCCAGCAGTGAAAACTATCGGCAGTTCTTC
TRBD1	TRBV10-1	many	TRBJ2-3	CASGDGDRRTDTQYF	TGCGCCAGCGGAGACGGGGACAGACGGACAGATACGCAGTATTTT
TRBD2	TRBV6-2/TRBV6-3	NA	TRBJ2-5	CASSYPPLAGGPGYQETQYF	TGTGCCAGCAGTTACCCGCCCCTAGCGGGAGGGCCGGGGTACCAAGAGACCCAGTACTTC
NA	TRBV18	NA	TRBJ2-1	CASSPRGGLFSYEQFF	TGTGCCAGCTCACCCCGAGGGGGGTTGTTTTCGTATGAGCAGTTCTTC
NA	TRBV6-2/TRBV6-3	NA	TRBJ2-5	CASWGMEGGRETQYF	TGTGCCAGCTGGGGTATGGAAGGAGGCCGAGAGACCCAGTACTTC
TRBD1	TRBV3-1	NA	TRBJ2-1	CASSPADRVSYNEQFF	TGTGCCAGCAGTCCCGCCGACAGGGTCTCCTACAATGAGCAGTTCTTC
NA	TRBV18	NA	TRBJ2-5	CASSPDGSAETQYF	TGTGCCAGCTCACCAGACGGCTCCGCGGAGACCCAGTACTTC
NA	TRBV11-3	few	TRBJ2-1	CASSLFSSYNEQFF	TGTGCCAGCAGCTTATTCTCCTCCTACAATGAGCAGTTCTTC
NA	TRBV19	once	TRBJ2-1	CASSVPGMDEQFF	TGTGCCAGTAGTGTTCCGGGGATGGATGAGCAGTTCTTC
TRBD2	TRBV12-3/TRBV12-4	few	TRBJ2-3	CTSSTGLATPGETDTQYF	TGTACCAGCAGTACTGGACTAGCTACCCCGGGGGAAACAGATACGCAGTATTTT
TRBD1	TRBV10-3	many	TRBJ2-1	CAISGDREQFF	TGTGCCATCAGTGGGGACAGGGAGCAGTTCTTC
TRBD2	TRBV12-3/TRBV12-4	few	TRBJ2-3	CASSSLGLAESDTQYF	TGTGCCAGCAGTTCCCTCGGACTAGCGGAGTCAGATACGCAGTATTTT
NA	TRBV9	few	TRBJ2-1	CASSTEGVSYNEQFF	TGTGCCAGCAGCACAGAAGGGGTCTCCTACAATGAGCAGTTCTTC
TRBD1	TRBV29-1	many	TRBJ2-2	CSVWTGLTGELFF	TGCAGCGTTTGGACAGGGTTGACCGGGGAGCTGTTTTTT
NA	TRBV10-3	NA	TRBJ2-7	CAISESGGYEQYF	TGTGCCATCAGTGAGTCGGGCGGTTACGAGCAGTACTTC
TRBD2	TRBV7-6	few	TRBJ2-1	CASSKKAGVLYNEQFF	TGTGCCAGCAGTAAGAAGGCGGGGGTCCTTTACAATGAGCAGTTCTTC
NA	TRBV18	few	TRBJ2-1	CASSKLDSSYNEQFF	TGTGCCAGCTCAAAACTAGATAGCTCCTACAATGAGCAGTTCTTC
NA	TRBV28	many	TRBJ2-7	CASSFGPYEQYF	TGTGCCAGCAGTTTTGGTCCATACGAGCAGTACTTC